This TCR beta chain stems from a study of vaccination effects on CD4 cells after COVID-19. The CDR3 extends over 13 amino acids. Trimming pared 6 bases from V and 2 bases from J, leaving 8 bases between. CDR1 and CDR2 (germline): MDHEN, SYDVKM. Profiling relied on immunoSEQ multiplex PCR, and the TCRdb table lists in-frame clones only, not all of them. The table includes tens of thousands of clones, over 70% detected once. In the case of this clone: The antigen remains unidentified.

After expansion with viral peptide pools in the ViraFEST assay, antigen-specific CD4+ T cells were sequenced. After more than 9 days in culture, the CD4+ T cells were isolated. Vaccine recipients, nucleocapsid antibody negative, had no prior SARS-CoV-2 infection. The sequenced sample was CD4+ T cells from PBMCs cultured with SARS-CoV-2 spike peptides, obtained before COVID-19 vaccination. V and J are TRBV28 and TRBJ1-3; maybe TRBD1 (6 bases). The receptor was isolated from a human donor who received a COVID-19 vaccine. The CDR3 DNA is TGTGCCAGCAGGCGGACAGCTGGAAACACCATATATTTT. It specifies CASRRTAGNTIYF.